These 16 T cell receptor beta chains were sequenced from one sample in a study of blood T cell repertoires in COVID-19. Method: immunoSEQ multiplex PCR; TCRdb's copy keeps in-frame clones and lacks some. The top ten clones hold 44% of a sample with 150,000 or so clones, 84% of them seen once. Sequencing input: peripheral blood. These receptors were collected from a human donor in a cohort sampled during active COVID-19.

In DNA, the CDR3 is TGCGCCAGCATGAGGGAAGCTAGCGGGGTCGATGAGCAGTTCTTC. Translating it yields CASMREASGVDEQFF. The chain carries TRBV5-1 and TRBJ2-1; 9 bases fit TRBD2. Germline trimming cut 6 bases from V and 8 bases from J; bases unmatched to any gene: 12. Looked up from germline, CDR1 is SGHRS and CDR2 is YFSETQ. CDR3 size: 15 residues.

The J gene is TRBJ2-3, the V gene TRBV5-1; D is uncertain. V was trimmed by 0 bases and J by 0 bases, leaving 8 bases between them. This CDR3 region has 15 residues. CDR1 is SGHRS and CDR2 is YFSETQ in the germline V gene. CDR3 in DNA: TGCGCCAGCAGCTTGGGCGTAACTAGCACAGATACGCAGTATTTT. This codes for CASSLGVTSTDTQYF.

V and J are TRBV14 and TRBJ1-1; 11 positions agree with TRBD1. J gave up 3 bases and V 9 bases, and 15 bases lay outside the gene matches. CDR3 length: 17 amino acids. Germline V lookup: CDR1 SGHDN, CDR2 FVKESK. CDR3 in amino acids: CASGRRTGGFLDTEAFF. In DNA form, the CDR3 reads TGTGCCAGTGGGCGACGGACAGGGGGCTTTCTGGACACTGAAGCTTTCTTT. Looking up the rest from reference TRBV14 and TRBJ1-1 gives the full variable domain: EAGVTQFPSHSVIEKGQTVTLRCDPISGHDNLYWYRRVMGKEIKFLLHFVKESKQDESGMPNNRFLAERTGGTYSTLKVQPAELEDSGVYFCASGRRTGGFLDTEAFFGQGTRLTVV.

The rearrangement uses TRBV5-1 and TRBJ1-1, with 7 bases aligning to TRBD1. CDR3 length: 13 amino acids. The V and J ends lost 6 bases and 4 bases, in that order; junction bases with no gene match: 6. CDR1 is SGHRS, CDR2 YFSETQ, per germline. CDR3: CASNGQGGTEAFF. The DNA of the CDR3 is TGCGCCAGCAACGGGCAGGGGGGCACTGAAGCTTTCTTT. The full variable domain, its missing parts supplied by reference TRBV5-1 and TRBJ1-1, is KAGVTQTPRYLIKTRGQQVTLSCSPISGHRSVSWYQQTPGQGLQFLFEYFSETQRNKGNFPGRFSGRQFSNSRSEMNVSTLELGDSALYLCASNGQGGTEAFFGQGTRLTVV.

In its sample, this clone was seen once. The rearrangement uses TRBV30 and TRBJ2-3; TRBD2 agrees at 15 bases. The CDR3 contains 15 residues. The V gene end was trimmed by 8 bases and the J gene end by 4 bases; junction bases not matched to a gene: 7. The germline CDR1 and CDR2 sequences are GTSNPN and SVGIG (reference sequence). The CDR3 sequence: CARGTSGRIADTQYF. The CDR3 bases are TGTGCCAGGGGGACTAGCGGGAGGATCGCAGATACGCAGTATTTT.

V and J are TRBV9 and TRBJ2-3, with TRBD2 as a possible D gene (6 bases). CDR1 and CDR2 from the germline V gene are SGDLS and YYNGEE. CDR3 length: 16 amino acids. The germline V and J ends were trimmed by 4 bases and 0 bases, with 15 bases remaining between them. For the CDR3, the DNA is TGTGCCAGCAGCAGCGGGTCTAGTACTAGCACAGATACGCAGTATTTT. Its protein is CASSSGSSTSTDTQYF.

The V and J genes are TRBV19 and TRBJ1-6, with D perhaps TRBD1 (5 bases). Germline assignment: CDR1 LNHDA and CDR2 SQIVND (reference sequence). The CDR3 consists of 14 residues. The V and J ends lost 3 bases and 10 bases respectively, with 13 bases between them. The CDR3 reads CASSISGSQSPLHF. CDR3 nucleotide sequence: TGTGCCAGTAGTATCTCAGGGTCCCAGTCACCCCTCCACTTT.

This chain uses TRBV14 with TRBJ1-2, with unresolved D. Germline CDR1 is SGHDN and CDR2 is FVKESK. The CDR3 has 15 amino acids. V was pared by 0 bases and J by 0 bases, with 8 bases between. The CDR3: CASSQDRLSNYGYTF. In DNA form, the CDR3 reads TGTGCCAGCAGCCAAGACAGGCTTTCTAACTATGGCTACACCTTC. Using reference TRBV14 and TRBJ1-2 for the parts outside the CDR3, the full variable domain is EAGVTQFPSHSVIEKGQTVTLRCDPISGHDNLYWYRRVMGKEIKFLLHFVKESKQDESGMPNNRFLAERTGGTYSTLKVQPAELEDSGVYFCASSQDRLSNYGYTFGSGTRLTVV.

The V call is TRBV7-2, the J call TRBJ1-5, with a possible D match to TRBD1 (5 bases). Trimming pared 5 bases from V and 4 bases from J, leaving 18 bases between. This CDR3 has 16 residues. Germline loops: CDR1 SGHTA, CDR2 FQGNSA. The CDR3 DNA reads TGTGCCAGCAGCCTCCGCGGGTTTGGGGGGAATCAGCCCCAGCATTTT. It codes for CASSLRGFGGNQPQHF.

V gene TRBV2 combines with J gene TRBJ2-5; 7 bases line up with TRBD1. This CDR3 has 13 amino acids. Trimming took 7 bases from V and 1 from J; bases not matched to a gene: 3. CDR1 is SNHLY and CDR2 is FYNNEI in the germline V gene. The CDR3 DNA reads as TGTGCCAGCATAGCAGGGGGCCAAGAGACCCAGTACTTC. This codes for CASIAGGQETQYF.

The rearrangement joins TRBV3-1 (or the pseudogene TRBV3-2) to TRBJ2-1; the match to TRBD2 covers 11 bases. CDR1 and CDR2 from the germline V gene are LGHDT and YNNKEL (reference sequence). This CDR3 contains 16 residues. V shed 3 bases, J shed 5 bases, and the junction held 6 bases outside the gene matches. CDR3 in amino acids: CASSHVTSGGNNEQFF. The CDR3 region has the DNA TGTGCCAGCAGCCATGTTACTAGCGGGGGTAACAATGAGCAGTTCTTC.

This chain links TRBV19 with TRBJ1-1; D unresolved. The V gene lost 5 bases and the J gene lost 3 bases, with 13 bases spanning the gap. The CDR3 sequence is 14 residues long. Germline V gene lookup returns CDR1 LNHDA and CDR2 SQIVND (reference sequence). CDR3 bases: TGTGCCAGTAGTCCCGGAGGAGGGTACACTGAAGCTTTCTTT. Encoded protein: CASSPGGGYTEAFF.

This chain links TRBV19 with TRBJ1-2; D might be TRBD1 (6 bases). Germline CDR1 is LNHDA and CDR2 is SQIVND (reference sequence). The CDR3 runs 13 residues. Trimming took off 4 bases at V and 8 bases at J, with 14 bases between the two ends. The CDR3 protein is CASSTPQGRGYTF. The CDR3 DNA reads TGTGCCAGTAGTACCCCACAGGGACGAGGCTACACCTTC.

This chain connects TRBV19 to TRBJ1-1, with 9 bases fitting TRBD1. This CDR3 spans 14 amino acids. Germline CDR1 and CDR2: LNHDA and SQIVND (reference sequence). J was trimmed by 4 bases and V by 5 bases; bases with no gene match: 5. The CDR3 is CASSLGQGITEAFF. The CDR3 DNA sequence: TGTGCCAGTAGTTTGGGACAGGGCATCACTGAAGCTTTCTTT.

The chain uses TRBV24-1 and TRBJ2-1; D may be TRBD1 (6 bases). With 0 bases removed from V and 5 bases from J, the gap between germline ends came to 10 bases. The V gene's germline CDR1 is KGHDR and CDR2 SFDVKD. The CDR3 runs to 15 residues. This CDR3 reads CATSDLNRAHNEQFF. The CDR3 DNA sequence: TGTGCCACCAGTGATTTGAACAGGGCTCACAATGAGCAGTTCTTC.

V gene TRBV29-1 combines with J gene TRBJ2-1; D remains unclear. Germline assignment: CDR1 SQVTM and CDR2 ANQGSEA. V was pared by 4 bases and J by 7 bases, with 5 bases between. The CDR3 has 10 amino acids. CDR3 bases: TGCAGCGTTGCGAGGAATGAGCAGTTCTTC. Translation gives CSVARNEQFF.